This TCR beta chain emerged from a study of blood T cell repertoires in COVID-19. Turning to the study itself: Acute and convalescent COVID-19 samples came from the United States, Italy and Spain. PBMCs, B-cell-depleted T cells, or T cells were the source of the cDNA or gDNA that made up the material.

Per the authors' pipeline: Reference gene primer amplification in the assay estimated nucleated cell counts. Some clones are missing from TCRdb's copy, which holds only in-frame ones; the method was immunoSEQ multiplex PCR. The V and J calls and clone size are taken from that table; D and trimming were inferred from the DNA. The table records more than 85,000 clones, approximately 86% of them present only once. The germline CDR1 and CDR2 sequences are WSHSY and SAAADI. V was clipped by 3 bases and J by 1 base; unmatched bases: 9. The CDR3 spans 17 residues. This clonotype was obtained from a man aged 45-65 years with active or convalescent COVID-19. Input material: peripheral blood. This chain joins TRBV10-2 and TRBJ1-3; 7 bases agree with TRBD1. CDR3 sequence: CASSDPDRVGSGNTIYF. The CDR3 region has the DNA TGCGCCAGCAGTGACCCCGACAGGGTAGGATCTGGAAACACCATATATTTT.